This TCR beta chain was sequenced for a study of identical twins. Overall study results and limits: Within cord blood, abundant beta clonotypes carried fewer insertions, but memory repertoires showed no such trend. Excess sharing between twins was weaker in beta out-of-frame sequences.

Germline V lookup: CDR1 SGHTA, CDR2 FQGTGA. Trimming cost V 1 base and J 0 bases, with 13 bases left between them. The CDR3 consists of 17 residues. Every one of the donors was a healthy Caucasian. After template switching added a universal primer site, the resulting cDNA carried unique molecular identifiers. TCRdb independently ran MiXCR on the 5' RACE reads; one entry per CDR3 protein. The sample lists around 500,000 distinct CDR3 sequences, 12% to 15% seen once, with around 0.57% in the top ten. This clonotype appeared a few times. The antigen is undetermined. These data were also filed under a second study, of yellow fever vaccine responses in identical twins.

The chain uses TRBV7-3 and TRBJ2-1; the D gene is possibly TRBD1 (6 bases). The TCR sequence derives from a woman younger than 30 in good health. Sequenced material: CD4+ T cells sorted from blood. CDR3 amino acids: CASSLKGDKYSYNEQFF. CDR3 DNA: TGTGCCAGCAGCTTAAAGGGGGATAAGTACTCCTACAATGAGCAGTTCTTC.